One and the same sample provided the 8 T cell receptor beta chains below, sequenced in a study of CD8 T cells in ankylosing spondylitis. MiXCR was run by TCRdb on the 5' RACE reads, yielding one entry per CDR3 protein. The table shows around 330,000 distinct CDR3 sequences, with roughly 12% occurring only once. The sequenced material came from blood, either unsorted or a sorted T cell fraction (not recorded which). The receptors derive from a female donor with ankylosing spondylitis or in good health (not recorded which).

This clonotype occurred many times. This chain links TRBV9 with TRBJ2-3, with D possibly matching TRBD2 (5 bases). The CDR3 extends over 14 amino acids. Trimming shortened V by 3 bases and J by 3 bases, and 11 bases separated the two germline ends. Germline V gene lookup returns CDR1 SGDLS and CDR2 YYNGEE. The CDR3 region has the DNA TGTGCCAGCAGCGGAGGACTCCTTACAGATACGCAGTATTTT. It is translated as CASSGGLLTDTQYF.

The V call is TRBV7-9, the J call TRBJ1-2; no reliable D call. Trimming pared 4 bases from V and 8 bases from J, leaving 14 bases between. Looked up from germline, CDR1 is SEHNR and CDR2 is FQNEAQ (reference sequence). This CDR3 is built from 13 residues. CDR3 nucleotides: TGTGCCAGCAGCTCAATCGGATCACCGGGCTACACCTTC. Translation: CASSSIGSPGYTF.

Ten or more counts support this clonotype. The chain employs TRBV11-2 and TRBJ2-3; TRBD2 matches at 13 bases. The CDR3 has 16 amino acids. CDR1 SGHAT and CDR2 FQNNGV come from the germline V gene. Trimming removed 0 bases from V and 4 bases from J; junction bases left unmatched: 1. CDR3 protein: CASSLDGLAGADTQYF. CDR3 DNA sequence: TGTGCCAGCAGCTTAGACGGACTAGCGGGAGCAGATACGCAGTATTTT. Using reference TRBV11-2 and TRBJ2-3 for the parts outside the CDR3, the full variable domain is EAGVAQSPRYKIIEKRQSVAFWCNPISGHATLYWYQQILGQGPKLLIQFQNNGVVDDSQLPKDRFSAERLKGVDSTLKIQPAKLEDSAVYLCASSLDGLAGADTQYFGPGTRLTVL.

Many counts were recorded for this clonotype. This sequence joins TRBV12-3 or TRBV12-4 and TRBJ2-2, with 9 nucleotides matching TRBD2. Trimming took 3 bases from V and 4 from J; bases not matched to a gene: 3. The length of the CDR3 is 15 residues. The CDR3 sequence: CASSFAGGPTGELFF. As DNA, the CDR3 is TGTGCCAGCAGTTTTGCGGGGGGGCCCACCGGGGAGCTGTTTTTT.

This sequence joins TRBV5-1 and TRBJ2-7, with 9 nucleotides matching TRBD1. The junction had 8 bases not matched to a gene; V was cut back by 0 bases and J by 7 bases. Germline-derived CDR1 and CDR2 are SGHRS and YFSETQ. The CDR3 runs to 15 residues. CDR3 nucleotide sequence: TGCGCCAGCAGCTTGGCCGGGACAGGGTACTCGGAGCAGTACTTC. Protein: CASSLAGTGYSEQYF.

The V and J genes are TRBV5-1 and TRBJ2-7, with D uncertain. With 5 bases removed from V and 0 bases from J, the gap between germline ends came to 12 bases. The CDR3 length is 14 residues. CDR1 SGHRS and CDR2 YFSETQ come from the germline V gene. The CDR3 loop is CASRPYGPSYEQYF. The CDR3, as DNA: TGCGCCAGCAGGCCCTACGGCCCCTCCTACGAGCAGTACTTC.

This clonotype was seen repeatedly, ten times or more. The J gene is TRBJ1-1, the V gene TRBV20-1; 8 bases are shared with TRBD1. The V segment lost 5 bases and the J segment 3 bases; nucleotides outside the gene matches: 11. The CDR3 consists of 15 residues. Germline values: CDR1 DFQATT, CDR2 SNEGSKA (reference sequence). CDR3 residues: CSASQPGTGDTEAFF. The CDR3 nucleotides are TGCAGTGCTTCTCAGCCCGGGACAGGAGACACTGAAGCTTTCTTT.

This clonotype showed up just once. CDR3 coding DNA: TGTGCCAGCAGCCCTCATACTAGCGGCCTTGGGGTCGGGGAGCAGTTCTTC. This sequence encodes CASSPHTSGLGVGEQFF. This sequence joins TRBV11-2 and TRBJ2-1; TRBD2 matches 8 bases. The CDR3 runs 17 residues. The junction had 19 bases not matched to a gene; V was cut back by 5 bases and J by 10 bases. Germline V gene data show CDR1 as SGHAT and CDR2 as FQNNGV.